This T cell receptor (beta chain) was retrieved from a study of vaccination effects on CD4 cells after COVID-19. Overall study results and limits: The study found marked clonal contraction of infection- and vaccine-induced clones late after vaccination.

ViraFEST used viral peptide pools to expand antigen-specific CD4+ T cells before sequencing. With more than 9 days of culture completed, CD4+ T cells were isolated. Each participant was administered two doses of either the BNT162b2 or the mRNA-1273 vaccine. Half-medium changes using IL-2 medium occurred on days 3 and 7. Comment on this clone: Antigen specificity is unknown.

Using immunoSEQ multiplex PCR, the repertoire was profiled, and TCRdb retains in-frame clones only, with some absent. The sample has approximately 25,000 clones, about 80% seen once; the top ten hold 1.4% to 1.5%. Losses at the gene ends were 6 bases for V and 6 bases for J; bases not matched to a gene: 2. Germline V gene lookup returns CDR1 LGHNA and CDR2 YSLEER. The CDR3 has 13 residues. The receptor was derived from a human donor who received a COVID-19 vaccine. Some clones in this sample may be carry-over from other donors' samples. Sample: CD4+ T cells from PBMCs cultured with HCoV-NL63 spike peptides, taken after COVID-19 vaccination. The J gene is TRBJ1-4, the V gene TRBV4-3, with TRBD1 identical over 9 bases. The CDR3 coding sequence is TGCGCCAGCAGGGACAGGGGTTATGAAAAACTGTTTTTT. It encodes CASRDRGYEKLFF.